Below are 12 T cell receptor beta chains sequenced from a single sample in a study of blood T cell repertoires in COVID-19. The method was immunoSEQ multiplex PCR; TCRdb's version includes in-frame clones alone and lacks a portion of them. The sample includes around 230,000 clones, about four fifths seen only once; the top ten take about 8.9%. Sequenced sample: peripheral blood. The receptor set was obtained from a woman between 45 and 65 years old with acute or convalescent COVID-19.

On this clone: Distinct nucleotide sequences in the sample also encode this CDR3. The chain couples TRBV27 to TRBJ2-1, with D hard to call. V gave up 2 bases and J gave up 2 bases, with 7 bases separating them. The CDR3 length is 14 residues. Germline assignment: CDR1 MNHEY and CDR2 SMNVEV (reference sequence). The DNA for the CDR3 is TGTGCCAGCAGTTTAACCGGTGCCTACAATGAGCAGTTCTTC. This codes for CASSLTGAYNEQFF.

This sequence joins TRBV28 and TRBJ1-5; no reliable D call. The CDR3 is made up of 15 amino acids. The germline V gene encodes CDR1 MDHEN and CDR2 SYDVKM. The ends were cut back, 1 base at V and 6 bases at J, with 13 bases in the middle. The CDR3 coding sequence is TGTGCCAGCAGTTTATTGGGAGGTGTTAGTCAGCCCCAGCATTTT. Translated, it gives CASSLLGGVSQPQHF.

This rearrangement joins TRBV7-9 to TRBJ2-2; no reliable D call. Germline loops: CDR1 SEHNR, CDR2 FQNEAQ (reference sequence). The CDR3 spans 13 residues. Trimming stripped 9 bases from V and 0 bases from J, with 8 bases between. CDR3 region: CASLYPNTGELFF. The CDR3 DNA reads TGTGCCAGTCTCTACCCGAACACCGGGGAGCTGTTTTTT. Supplemented by reference TRBV7-9 and TRBJ2-2, the full variable domain reads DTGVSQNPRHKITKRGQNVTFRCDPISEHNRLYWYRQTLGQGPEFLTYFQNEAQLEKSRLLSDRFSAERPKGSFSTLEIQRTEQGDSAMYLCASLYPNTGELFFGEGSRLTVL.

The DNA for the CDR3 is TGTGCCTGGAGCCTGACAGGCAACACTGAAGCTTTCTTT. The encoded protein is CAWSLTGNTEAFF. The chain recombines TRBV30 with TRBJ1-1; the D gene is possibly TRBD1 (6 bases). The CDR3 has 13 amino acids. From germline, CDR1 is GTSNPN and CDR2 SVGIG (reference sequence). Trimming shortened V by 3 bases and J by 2 bases, and 10 bases separated the two germline ends.

This rearrangement joins TRBV19 to TRBJ2-2, with D possibly TRBD1 on 5 matching bases. CDR1 LNHDA and CDR2 SQIVND come from the germline V gene (reference sequence). The CDR3 runs to 14 residues. V was clipped by 3 bases and J by 5 bases, with 10 bases between them. The CDR3 is CASSIGHRTGELFF. DNA of the CDR3: TGTGCCAGTAGTATCGGACATAGGACCGGGGAGCTGTTTTTT.

This chain links TRBV19 with TRBJ1-1; maybe TRBD1 (6 bases). CDR1 is LNHDA, CDR2 SQIVND, per germline (reference sequence). Deletions cut 4 bases from V and 4 bases from J, with 13 bases between. This CDR3 has 14 residues. The CDR3 coding sequence is TGTGCCAGTAGTAAGGGGGGGGCCGGCACTGAAGCTTTCTTT. This translates into CASSKGGAGTEAFF.

This chain uses TRBV28 with TRBJ1-3; D is possibly TRBD1 (6 bases). Germline CDR1 and CDR2: MDHEN and SYDVKM. Between the trimmed V and J ends, which lost 5 bases and 4 bases, there was a span of 12 bases. This CDR3 has 14 residues. Written as DNA, the CDR3 is TGTGCCAGCAGTCACAGGGTGTCCGGAAACACCATATATTTT. Translation gives CASSHRVSGNTIYF.

The rearrangement links TRBV7-2 to TRBJ1-1, with 8 bases fitting TRBD1. The CDR3 covers 16 residues. Trimming cost V 4 bases and J 0 bases; bases outside gene matches: 7. CDR1 and CDR2 (germline): SGHTA, FQGNSA. CDR3 sequence: CASSSLDRGMNTEAFF. The CDR3 DNA sequence: TGTGCCAGCAGCTCCCTCGACAGGGGAATGAACACTGAAGCTTTCTTT.

V and J are TRBV7-8 and TRBJ2-1; possible D gene TRBD2, 6 bases. Germline assignment: CDR1 SGHVS and CDR2 FQNEAQ. The CDR3 spans 14 residues. V was cut by 6 bases and J by 7 bases, with 16 bases left in between. As DNA, the CDR3 is TGTGCCAGCAGGCCTTCGGGGGTGCGGAATGAGCAGTTCTTC. It is translated as CASRPSGVRNEQFF.

The chain has TRBV5-4 and TRBJ1-1; D unresolved. The germline gives CDR1 SGHNT, CDR2 YYREEE (reference sequence). The CDR3 runs 14 residues. Between the trimmed V and J ends, which lost 4 bases and 1 base, there was a span of 11 bases. CDR3 nucleotides: TGTGCCAGCAGCCCTCGAGCGCGGAACACTGAAGCTTTCTTT. Translation gives CASSPRARNTEAFF.

This chain uses TRBV11-2 with TRBJ2-7; no reliable D call. Trimming stripped 1 base from V and 2 bases from J, with 12 bases between. The CDR3 runs to 15 residues. Germline CDR1 reads SGHAT; CDR2 reads FQNNGV. In DNA, the CDR3 is TGTGCCAGCAGCTTAGTCTTAGCCTCAGCCTACGAGCAGTACTTC. Translating gives CASSLVLASAYEQYF. Together with reference TRBV11-2 and TRBJ2-7, the CDR3 gives the full variable domain: EAGVAQSPRYKIIEKRQSVAFWCNPISGHATLYWYQQILGQGPKLLIQFQNNGVVDDSQLPKDRFSAERLKGVDSTLKIQPAKLEDSAVYLCASSLVLASAYEQYFGPGTRLTVT.

Only one count was recorded for this clone. The DNA of the CDR3 is TGTGCCAGCAGGGGGTGGGGCGTATTTTCCTACGAGCAGTACTTC. Amino acids: CASRGWGVFSYEQYF. The V call is TRBV2, the J call TRBJ2-7; a weak D match, TRBD1 (5 bases). V gave up 6 bases and J gave up 1 base, with 16 bases separating them. Germline lookup yields CDR1 SNHLY and CDR2 FYNNEI. The CDR3 spans 15 residues.